The sequence of this TCR beta chain was determined in a study of monozygotic twins with inflammatory bowel disease. The CDR3 sequence is 15 residues long. The germline V gene encodes CDR1 SQVTM and CDR2 ANQGSEA. Two nested PCRs, roughly 16 and 10 cycles, amplified TCRalpha and TCRbeta cDNA. Using the 5' RACE reads, TCRdb records one entry per CDR3 protein without DNA. This repertoire includes 190,000 or so distinct CDR3 sequences. The V call is TRBV29-1, the J call TRBJ2-7; lacking DNA, the TRBD1 call made by TCRdb goes unchecked. This receptor was taken from a human donor with ulcerative colitis or Crohn's disease, or a healthy co-twin of an affected twin (not recorded which). Sequencing was performed on blood. CDR3: CSVEGLTGQDYEQYF.